The T cell receptor (beta chain) described here comes from a study of human T cells and chemical hapten exposure. TCRdb called the RACE reads again in MiXCR, with one record for every CDR3 protein. The sample contains 150,000 to 200,000 distinct CDR3 sequences, around 13% of which appear only once. Time point reported: patch test 1, 2 weeks after DPC sensitization. Noted treatment: therapeutic diphenylcyclopropenone sensitization with weekly scalp DPC. CDR1 is SGHVS and CDR2 is FQNEAQ in the germline V gene. Trimming took off 2 bases at V and 0 bases at J, with 8 bases between the two ends. This CDR3 is built from 16 residues.

J is TRBJ1-6 and V is TRBV7-8; possible D gene TRBD1, 5 bases. The origin of this receptor is a woman in her 30s with alopecia areata. Some clones in this sample may be carry-over from other donors' samples. Sequencing used whole blood, obtained in connection with sensitization to the hapten diphenylcyclopropenone (DPC). CDR3 region: CASSLTGYSYNSPLHF. The CDR3 coding sequence is TGTGCCAGCAGCTTAACAGGATACTCCTATAATTCACCCCTCCACTTT.